This TCR beta chain stems from a study of blood T cell repertoires in COVID-19. Study background: The United States, Italy and Spain supplied acute and convalescent COVID-19 samples. T cells, B-cell-depleted T cells, or PBMCs provided the cDNA or gDNA that served as material.

Germline CDR1 LNHDA, CDR2 SQIVND (reference sequence). Trimming removed 5 bases from V and 0 bases from J; junction bases left unmatched: 5. The CDR3 runs to 16 residues. Authors' methods: Cell counts per sample came from amplifying reference gene primers. Sequenced by immunoSEQ multiplex PCR; TCRdb stores in-frame clones only, minus some. V and J calls and clone size are those listed in that table; D and trimming were worked out from the DNA. The sample yields about 210,000 clones, around 83% seen once. The sample holds a few counts of this clone. The sequence derives from a man between 50 and 59 years old with active or convalescent COVID-19. This chain connects TRBV19 to TRBJ2-1; 9 nucleotides agree with TRBD1. Material: peripheral blood. CDR3 region: CASSSKTGGSYNEQFF. The CDR3 nucleotides are TGTGCCAGTAGTTCCAAGACAGGGGGCTCCTACAATGAGCAGTTCTTC.